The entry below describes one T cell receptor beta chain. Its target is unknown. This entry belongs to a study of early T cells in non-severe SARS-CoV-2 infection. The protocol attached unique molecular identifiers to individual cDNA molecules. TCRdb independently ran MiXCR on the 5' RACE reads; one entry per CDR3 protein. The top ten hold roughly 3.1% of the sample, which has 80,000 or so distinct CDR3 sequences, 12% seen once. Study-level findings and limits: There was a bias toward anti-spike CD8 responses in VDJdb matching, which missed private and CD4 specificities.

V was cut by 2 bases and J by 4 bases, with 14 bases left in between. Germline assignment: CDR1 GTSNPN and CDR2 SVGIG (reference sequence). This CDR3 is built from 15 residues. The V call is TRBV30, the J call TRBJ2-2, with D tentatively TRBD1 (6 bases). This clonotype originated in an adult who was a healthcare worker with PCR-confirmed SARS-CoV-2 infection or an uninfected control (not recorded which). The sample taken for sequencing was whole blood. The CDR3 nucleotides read TGTGCCTGGAGTATACAGGGTATAGGCACCGGGGAGCTGTTTTTT. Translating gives CAWSIQGIGTGELFF.